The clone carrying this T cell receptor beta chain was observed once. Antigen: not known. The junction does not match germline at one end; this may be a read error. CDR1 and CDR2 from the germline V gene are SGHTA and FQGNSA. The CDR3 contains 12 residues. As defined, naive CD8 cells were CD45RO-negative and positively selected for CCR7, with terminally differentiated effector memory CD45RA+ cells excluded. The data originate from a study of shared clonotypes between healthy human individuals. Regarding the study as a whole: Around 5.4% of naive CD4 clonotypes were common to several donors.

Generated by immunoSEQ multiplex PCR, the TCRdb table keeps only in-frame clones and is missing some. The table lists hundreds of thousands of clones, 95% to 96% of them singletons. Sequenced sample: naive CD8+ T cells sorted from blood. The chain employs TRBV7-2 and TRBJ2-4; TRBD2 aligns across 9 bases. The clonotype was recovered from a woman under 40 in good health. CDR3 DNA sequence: TGTGCCAGCAGCTTCCTTTTAGCGGGAGCTACCTTC. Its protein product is CASSFLLAGATF.